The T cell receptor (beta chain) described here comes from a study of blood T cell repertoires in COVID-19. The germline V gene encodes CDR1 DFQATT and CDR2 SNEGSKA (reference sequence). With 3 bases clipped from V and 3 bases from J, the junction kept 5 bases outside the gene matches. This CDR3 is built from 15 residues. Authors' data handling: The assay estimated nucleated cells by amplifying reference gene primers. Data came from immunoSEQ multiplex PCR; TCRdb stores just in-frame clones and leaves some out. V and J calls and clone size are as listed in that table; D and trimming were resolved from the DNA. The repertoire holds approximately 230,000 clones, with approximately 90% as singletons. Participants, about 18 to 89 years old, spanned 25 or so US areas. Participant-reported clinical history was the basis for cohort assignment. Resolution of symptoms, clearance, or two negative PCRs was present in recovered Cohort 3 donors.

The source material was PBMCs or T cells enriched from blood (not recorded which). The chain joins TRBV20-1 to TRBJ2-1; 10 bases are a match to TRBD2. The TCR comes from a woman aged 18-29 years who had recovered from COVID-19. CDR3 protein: CSASSSGRHYNEQFF. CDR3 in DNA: TGCAGTGCTAGTTCTAGCGGGAGACACTACAATGAGCAGTTCTTC.